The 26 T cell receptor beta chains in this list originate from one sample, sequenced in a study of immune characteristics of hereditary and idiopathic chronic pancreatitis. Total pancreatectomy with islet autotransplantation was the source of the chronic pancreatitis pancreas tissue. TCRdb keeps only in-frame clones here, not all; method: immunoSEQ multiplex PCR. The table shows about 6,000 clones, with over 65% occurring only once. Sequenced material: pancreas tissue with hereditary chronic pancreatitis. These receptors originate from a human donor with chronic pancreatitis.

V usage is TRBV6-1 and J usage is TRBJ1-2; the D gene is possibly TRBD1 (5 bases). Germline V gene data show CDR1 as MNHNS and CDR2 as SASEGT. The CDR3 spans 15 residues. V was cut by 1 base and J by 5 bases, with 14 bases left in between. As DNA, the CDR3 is TGTGCCAGCAGTGAAGGGACACTTCTAGGGTATGGCTACACCTTC. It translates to CASSEGTLLGYGYTF.

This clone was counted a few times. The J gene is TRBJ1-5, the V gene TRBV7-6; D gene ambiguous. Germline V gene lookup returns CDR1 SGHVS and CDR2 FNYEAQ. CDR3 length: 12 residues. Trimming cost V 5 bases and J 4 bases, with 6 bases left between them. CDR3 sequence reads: CASSTPNQPQHF. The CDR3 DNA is TGTGCCAGCAGCACACCGAATCAGCCCCAGCATTTT.

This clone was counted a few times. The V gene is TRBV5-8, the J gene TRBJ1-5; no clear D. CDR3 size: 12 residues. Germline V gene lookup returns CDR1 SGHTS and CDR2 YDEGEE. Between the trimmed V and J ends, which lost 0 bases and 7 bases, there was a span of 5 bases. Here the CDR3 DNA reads TGTGCCAGCAGCTTGGCCGGCCAGCCCCAGCATTTT. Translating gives CASSLAGQPQHF.

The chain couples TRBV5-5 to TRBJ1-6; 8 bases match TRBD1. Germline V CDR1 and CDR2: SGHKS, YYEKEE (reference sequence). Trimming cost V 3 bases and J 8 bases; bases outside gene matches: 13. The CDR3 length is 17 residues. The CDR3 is CASSWTTGEDWDSPLHF. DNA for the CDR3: TGTGCCAGCAGCTGGACGACAGGGGAAGATTGGGATTCACCCCTCCACTTT.

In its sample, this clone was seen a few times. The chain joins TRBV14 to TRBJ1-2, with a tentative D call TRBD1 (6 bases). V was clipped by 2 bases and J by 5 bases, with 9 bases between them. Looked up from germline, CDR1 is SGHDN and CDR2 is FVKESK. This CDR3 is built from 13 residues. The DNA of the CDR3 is TGTGCCAGCAGCCAATCAGGGGCTTATGGCTACACCTTC. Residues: CASSQSGAYGYTF.

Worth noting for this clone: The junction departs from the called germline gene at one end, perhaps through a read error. The CDR3, as DNA: TGTGCCAGCAGTTTCTTAGCTAGCAGAGATACGCAGTATTTT. Protein: CASSFLASRDTQYF. This rearrangement joins TRBV6-2 or TRBV6-3 to TRBJ2-3; possibly TRBD2 for D (5 bases). The CDR3 covers 14 residues. The germline V gene has CDR1 MNHEY and CDR2 SVGEGT.

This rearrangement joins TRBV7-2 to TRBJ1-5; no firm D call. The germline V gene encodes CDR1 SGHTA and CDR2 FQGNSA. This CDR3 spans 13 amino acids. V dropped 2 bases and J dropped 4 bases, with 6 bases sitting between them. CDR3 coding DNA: TGTGCCAGCAGCTTAAGGCTGAATCAGCCCCAGCATTTT. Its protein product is CASSLRLNQPQHF.

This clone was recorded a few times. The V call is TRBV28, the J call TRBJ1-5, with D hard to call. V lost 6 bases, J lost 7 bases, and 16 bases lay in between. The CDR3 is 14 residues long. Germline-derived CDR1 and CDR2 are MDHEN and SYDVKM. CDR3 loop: CASSPPGSGQPQHF. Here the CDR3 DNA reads TGTGCCAGCAGCCCTCCGGGGTCGGGGCAGCCCCAGCATTTT.

Written as DNA, the CDR3 is TGCGCCAGCAGTGAGTCCGCCAGGGGCCAAGAGACCCAGTACTTC. Protein: CASSESARGQETQYF. The rearrangement joins TRBV10-1 to TRBJ2-5; D perhaps matches TRBD1 (6 bases). This CDR3 is 15 amino acids long. Germline-derived CDR1 and CDR2 are WNHNN and SYGVQD (reference sequence). V lost 0 bases and J lost 1, with 9 bases in between.

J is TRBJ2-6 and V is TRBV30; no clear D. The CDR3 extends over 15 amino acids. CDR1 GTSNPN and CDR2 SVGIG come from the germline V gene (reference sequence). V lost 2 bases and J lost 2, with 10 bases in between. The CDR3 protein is CAWSLPSAGANVLTF. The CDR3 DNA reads TGTGCCTGGAGTCTCCCCTCGGCTGGGGCCAACGTCCTGACTTTC.

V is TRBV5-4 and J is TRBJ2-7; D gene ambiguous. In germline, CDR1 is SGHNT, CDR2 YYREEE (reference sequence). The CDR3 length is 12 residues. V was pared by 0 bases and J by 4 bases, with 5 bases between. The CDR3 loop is CASSLEGYEQYF. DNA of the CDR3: TGTGCCAGCAGCTTGGAAGGTTACGAGCAGTACTTC. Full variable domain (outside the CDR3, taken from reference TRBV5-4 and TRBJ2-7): ETGVTQSPTHLIKTRGQQVTLRCSSQSGHNTVSWYQQALGQGPQFIFQYYREEENGRGNFPPRFSGLQFPNYSSELNVNALELDDSALYLCASSLEGYEQYFGPGTRLTVT.

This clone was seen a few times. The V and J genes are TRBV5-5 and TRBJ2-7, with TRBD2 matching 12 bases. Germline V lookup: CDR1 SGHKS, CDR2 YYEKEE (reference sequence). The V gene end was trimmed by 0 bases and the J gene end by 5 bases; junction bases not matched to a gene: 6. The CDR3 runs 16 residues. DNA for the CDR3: TGTGCCAGCAGCTTGGCTAGCGGGGGGGCCGGTCACGAGCAGTACGTC. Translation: CASSLASGGAGHEQYV.

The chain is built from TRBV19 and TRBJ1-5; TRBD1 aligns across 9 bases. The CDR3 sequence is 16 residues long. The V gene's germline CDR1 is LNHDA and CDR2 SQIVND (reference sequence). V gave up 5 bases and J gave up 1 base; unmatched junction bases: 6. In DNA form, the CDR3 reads TGTGCCAGTAGTTCAACAGGGGGCTCGAGCAATCAGCCCCAGCATTTT. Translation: CASSSTGGSSNQPQHF.

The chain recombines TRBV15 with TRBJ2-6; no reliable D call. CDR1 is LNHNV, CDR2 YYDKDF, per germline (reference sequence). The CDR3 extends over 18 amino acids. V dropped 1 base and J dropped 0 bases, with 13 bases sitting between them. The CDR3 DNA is TGTGCCACCAGCAGAGGACTCGAAGTTTCCTCTGGGGCCAACGTCCTGACTTTC. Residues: CATSRGLEVSSGANVLTF.

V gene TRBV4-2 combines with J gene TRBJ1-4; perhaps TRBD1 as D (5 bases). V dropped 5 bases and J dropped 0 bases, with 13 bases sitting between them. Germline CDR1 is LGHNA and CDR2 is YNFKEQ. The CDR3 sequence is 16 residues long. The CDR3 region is CASSDPTAPTNEKLFF. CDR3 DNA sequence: TGTGCCAGCAGCGACCCGACAGCCCCAACTAATGAAAAACTGTTTTTT.

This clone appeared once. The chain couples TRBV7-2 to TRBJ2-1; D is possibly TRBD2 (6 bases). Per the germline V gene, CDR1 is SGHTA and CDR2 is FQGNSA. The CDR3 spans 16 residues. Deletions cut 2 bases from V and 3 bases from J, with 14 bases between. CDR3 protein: CASSLLGQGGYNEQFF. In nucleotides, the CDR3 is TGTGCCAGCAGCTTATTGGGGCAGGGAGGCTACAATGAGCAGTTCTTC.

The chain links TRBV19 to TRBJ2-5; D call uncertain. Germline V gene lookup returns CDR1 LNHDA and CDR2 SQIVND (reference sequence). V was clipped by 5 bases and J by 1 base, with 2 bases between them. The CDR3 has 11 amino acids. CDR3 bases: TGTGCCAGTAGTGTCCAAGAGACCCAGTACTTC. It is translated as CASSVQETQYF.

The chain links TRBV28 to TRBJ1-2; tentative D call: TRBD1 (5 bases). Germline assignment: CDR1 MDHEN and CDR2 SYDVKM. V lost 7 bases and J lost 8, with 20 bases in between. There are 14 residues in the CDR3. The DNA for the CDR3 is TGTGCCAGCATCCGTTTAGAGGGGAGCCGGGGCTACACCTTC. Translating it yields CASIRLEGSRGYTF.

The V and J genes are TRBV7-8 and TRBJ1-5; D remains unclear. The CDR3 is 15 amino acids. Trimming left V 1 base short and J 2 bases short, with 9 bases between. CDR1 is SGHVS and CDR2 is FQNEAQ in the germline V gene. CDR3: CASSLGLPGNQPQHF. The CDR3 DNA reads TGTGCCAGCAGCTTAGGTTTACCGGGCAATCAGCCCCAGCATTTT.

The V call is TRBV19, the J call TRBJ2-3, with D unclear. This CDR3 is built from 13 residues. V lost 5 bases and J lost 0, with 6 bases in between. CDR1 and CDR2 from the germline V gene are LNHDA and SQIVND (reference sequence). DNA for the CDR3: TGTGCCAGTAGTCTACTTAGCACAGATACGCAGTATTTT. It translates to CASSLLSTDTQYF.

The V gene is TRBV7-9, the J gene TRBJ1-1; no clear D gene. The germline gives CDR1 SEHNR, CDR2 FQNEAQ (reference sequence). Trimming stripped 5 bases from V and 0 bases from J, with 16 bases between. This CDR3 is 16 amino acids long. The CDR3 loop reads CASSPFGFQMNTEAFF. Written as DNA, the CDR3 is TGTGCCAGCAGCCCCTTTGGGTTCCAGATGAACACTGAAGCTTTCTTT.

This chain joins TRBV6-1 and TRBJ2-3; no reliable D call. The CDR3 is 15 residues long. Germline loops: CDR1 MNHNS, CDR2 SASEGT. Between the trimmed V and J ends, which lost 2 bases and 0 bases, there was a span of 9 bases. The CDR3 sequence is CASSETVSSTDTQYF. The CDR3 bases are TGTGCCAGCAGTGAAACGGTTTCTAGCACAGATACGCAGTATTTT.

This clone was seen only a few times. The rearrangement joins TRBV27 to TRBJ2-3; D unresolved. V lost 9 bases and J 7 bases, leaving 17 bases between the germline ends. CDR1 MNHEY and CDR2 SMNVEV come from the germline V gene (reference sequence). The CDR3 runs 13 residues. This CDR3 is CASGELSPNTQYF. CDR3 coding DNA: TGTGCCAGTGGGGAATTATCGCCTAATACGCAGTATTTT.

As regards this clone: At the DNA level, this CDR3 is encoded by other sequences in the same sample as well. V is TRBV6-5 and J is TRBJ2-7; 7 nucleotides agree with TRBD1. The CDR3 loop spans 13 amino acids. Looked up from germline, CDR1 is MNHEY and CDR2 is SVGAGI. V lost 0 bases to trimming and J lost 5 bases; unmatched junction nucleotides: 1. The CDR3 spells CASSYSRGHEQYF. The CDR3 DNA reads TGTGCCAGCAGTTACTCAAGGGGGCACGAGCAGTACTTC.

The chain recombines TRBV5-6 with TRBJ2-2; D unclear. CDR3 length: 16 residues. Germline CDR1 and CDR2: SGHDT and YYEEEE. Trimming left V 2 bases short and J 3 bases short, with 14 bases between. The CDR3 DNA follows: TGTGCCAGCAGCTTTGTGGGCAACCCACACACCGGGGAGCTGTTTTTT. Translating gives CASSFVGNPHTGELFF.

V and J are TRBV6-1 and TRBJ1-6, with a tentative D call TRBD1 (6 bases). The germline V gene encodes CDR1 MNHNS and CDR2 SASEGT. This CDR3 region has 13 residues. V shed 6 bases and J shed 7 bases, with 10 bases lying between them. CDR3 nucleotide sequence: TGTGCCAGCAGCCAGGGGAGGAATTCACCCCTCCACTTT. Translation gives CASSQGRNSPLHF.